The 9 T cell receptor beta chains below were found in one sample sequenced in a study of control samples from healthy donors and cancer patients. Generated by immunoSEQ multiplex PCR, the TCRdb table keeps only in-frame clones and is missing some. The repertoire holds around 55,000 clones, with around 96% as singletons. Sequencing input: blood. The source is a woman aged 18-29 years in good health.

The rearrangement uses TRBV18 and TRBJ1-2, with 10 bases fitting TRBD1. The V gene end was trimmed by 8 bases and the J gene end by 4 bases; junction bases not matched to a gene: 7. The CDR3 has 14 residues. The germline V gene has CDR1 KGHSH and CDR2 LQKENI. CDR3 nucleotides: TGTGCCAGCACAACCGGACAGGGGGGCTATGGCTACACCTTC. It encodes CASTTGQGGYGYTF.

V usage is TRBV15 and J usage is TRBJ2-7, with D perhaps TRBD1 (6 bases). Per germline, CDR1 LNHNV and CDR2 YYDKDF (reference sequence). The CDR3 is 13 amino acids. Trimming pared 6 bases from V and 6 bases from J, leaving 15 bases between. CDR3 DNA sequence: TGTGCCACCAGGCCAACAGGGTTTGGCGAGCAGTACTTC. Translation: CATRPTGFGEQYF.

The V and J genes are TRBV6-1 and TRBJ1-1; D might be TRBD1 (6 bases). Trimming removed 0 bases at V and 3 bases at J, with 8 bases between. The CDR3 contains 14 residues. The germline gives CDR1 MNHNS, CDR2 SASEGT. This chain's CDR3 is CASSEAQGYTEAFF. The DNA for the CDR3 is TGTGCCAGCAGTGAAGCGCAGGGGTACACTGAAGCTTTCTTT.

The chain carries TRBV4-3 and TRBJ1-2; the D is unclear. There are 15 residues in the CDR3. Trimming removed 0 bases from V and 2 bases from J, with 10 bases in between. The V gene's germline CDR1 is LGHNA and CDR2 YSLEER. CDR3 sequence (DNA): TGCGCCAGCAGCCAAGATGGGTACAGCAACTATGGCTACACCTTC. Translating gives CASSQDGYSNYGYTF.

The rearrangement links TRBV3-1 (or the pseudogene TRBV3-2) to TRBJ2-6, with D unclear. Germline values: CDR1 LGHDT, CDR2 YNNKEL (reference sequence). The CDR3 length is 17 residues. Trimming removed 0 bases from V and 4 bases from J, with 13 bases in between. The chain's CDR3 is CASSQDYVIAGANVLTF. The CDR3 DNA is TGTGCCAGCAGCCAAGATTATGTTATTGCGGGGGCCAACGTCCTGACTTTC.

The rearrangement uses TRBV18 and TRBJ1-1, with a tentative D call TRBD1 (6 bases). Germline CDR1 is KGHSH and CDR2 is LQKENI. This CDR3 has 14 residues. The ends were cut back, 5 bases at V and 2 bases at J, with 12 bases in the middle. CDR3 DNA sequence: TGTGCCAGCTCAAGCCTCAGGGGCAACACTGAAGCTTTCTTT. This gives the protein CASSSLRGNTEAFF.

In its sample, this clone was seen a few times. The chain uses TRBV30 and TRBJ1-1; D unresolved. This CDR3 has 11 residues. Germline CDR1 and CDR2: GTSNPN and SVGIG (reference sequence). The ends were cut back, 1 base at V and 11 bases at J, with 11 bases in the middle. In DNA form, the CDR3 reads TGTGCCTGGAGTGCAAGAAATGACGCTTTCTTT. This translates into CAWSARNDAFF.

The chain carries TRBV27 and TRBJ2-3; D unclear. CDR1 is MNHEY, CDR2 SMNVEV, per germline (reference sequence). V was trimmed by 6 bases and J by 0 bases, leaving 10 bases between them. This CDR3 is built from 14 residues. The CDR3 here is CASRRKPSTDTQYF. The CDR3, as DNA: TGTGCCAGCAGAAGAAAACCCAGCACAGATACGCAGTATTTT.

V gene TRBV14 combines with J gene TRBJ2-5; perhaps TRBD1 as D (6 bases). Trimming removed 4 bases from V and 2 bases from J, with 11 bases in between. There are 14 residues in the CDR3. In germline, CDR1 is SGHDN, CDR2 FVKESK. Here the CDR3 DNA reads TGTGCCAGCAGCCTCGACAGGATTCAAGAGACCCAGTACTTC. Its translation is CASSLDRIQETQYF.